This TCR beta chain was sequenced during a study of blood T cell repertoires in COVID-19 (dated by TCRdb to 2018 to 2020). Study-wide context: Samples covering the acute and convalescent phases of COVID-19 were provided by collaborators in the United States, Italy and Spain. The material from the prospective study consisted of cDNA or gDNA derived from T cells, B-cell-depleted T cells, or PBMCs. The dataset comprised deeply sampled blood TCRbeta repertoires from subjects exposed to, actively infected with, or recovered from COVID-19. The repertoires were released in a freely available public database meant as a resource for research on the immune response to SARS-CoV-2. Samples came from the ongoing ImmuneRACE study (first 160 participants) plus 1,254 subjects from 6 global collaborators. A de-identified subject ID, COVID-19 status, age in years and sex were almost always included in the sample metadata. Where available, HLA class I and class II types were taken from metadata supplied by the sample provider and were not determined by assay-based typing. General conclusions and limits of the study: Clinical and demographic metadata were provided uncurated, with the amount varying by source and participant.

The collaborating institutions used their own protocols to collect whole blood in K2EDTA tubes. Collaborator samples were shipped for TCRbeta analysis as frozen whole blood, isolated PBMCs, or DNA extracted from either sample type. A remark on this clone: Its target antigen remains unknown. Base qualities are not recorded, but no much larger clone differs from it by a single base.

The immunoSEQ Assay, a bias-controlled multiplex PCR, was used to amplify TCRbeta CDR3 regions from genomic DNA. Turning to the authors' computational methods: Within the assay, amplification of reference gene primers was used to estimate how many nucleated cells each sample contained. To quantify the absolute abundance of each unique TCRbeta CDR3 rearrangement, sequence reads were collapsed and filtered. For each sample, productive Simpson clonality was calculated by taking the square root of Simpson's diversity index across productive rearrangements. This is the immuneACCESS table as TCRdb keeps it, with only in-frame sequences that have V and J called. A part of the clones is gone; compared with another copy, unresolved V genes explain less than half, and the rest is unexplained. V and J calls and clone size come straight from that table; D and trimming were deduced from the DNA. The sample table holds fewer than 200,000 clones, of which about three quarters were seen once. The ten largest clones capture approximately 2.8% of the sample.

The TCR originated in a man in his sixties or seventies with acute or convalescent COVID-19. Material: peripheral blood.

The CDR3 protein: CASSERRVMNTEAFF. Here is the DNA: TGTGCCAGCAGTGAACGGCGGGTCATGAACACTGAAGCTTTCTTT. The chain employs TRBV6-1 and TRBJ1-1; no confident D gene assignment can be made. Between the V and J ends, shortened by 2 bases and 0 bases respectively, the junction contains 10 bases. CDR1 and CDR2 are read off the germline V gene as MNHNS and SASEGT. The CDR3 holds 15 amino acids from the cysteine to the phenylalanine. Only the CDR3 DNA is retained, 45 bases long and in frame from the first base.